This passage covers 19 T cell receptor beta chains from one sample sequenced in a study of CD8 T cells in ankylosing spondylitis. TCRdb reprocessed the 5' RACE reads via MiXCR and lists one record per CDR3 protein. The sample consists of some 250,000 distinct CDR3 sequences, 20% to 30% of them appearing once. Sequencing used blood, either unsorted or a sorted T cell fraction (not recorded which). The receptors originated from a male donor with ankylosing spondylitis or in good health (not recorded which).

This clonotype came up a few times. V usage is TRBV6-2 or TRBV6-3 and J usage is TRBJ1-1; D remains unclear. V gave up 3 bases and J gave up 4 bases, with 9 bases separating them. CDR1 is MNHEY and CDR2 is SVGEGT in the germline V gene. CDR3 length: 13 amino acids. The CDR3 reads CASSYNPFTEAFF. The CDR3 DNA sequence: TGTGCCAGCAGTTATAACCCCTTCACTGAAGCTTTCTTT.

This clonotype was detected ten times or more. This chain connects TRBV6-1 to TRBJ1-1, with D possibly TRBD1 on 5 matching bases. The CDR3 is made up of 13 amino acids. CDR1 and CDR2 from the germline V gene are MNHNS and SASEGT. Trimming pared 5 bases from V and 4 bases from J, leaving 11 bases between. CDR3 sequence: CASSRERGTEAFF. CDR3 nucleotides: TGTGCCAGCAGTCGCGAAAGGGGCACTGAAGCTTTCTTT.

Ten or more counts support this clonotype. V usage is TRBV7-2 and J usage is TRBJ2-3, with 10 bases matching TRBD2. The CDR3 spans 15 residues. Germline V gene data show CDR1 as SGHTA and CDR2 as FQGNSA. In DNA, the CDR3 is TGTGCAAGAAATCAGCGGGGGGGCCGCCCAGATACGCAGTATTTT. Its protein is CARNQRGGRPDTQYF.

This clonotype came up a few times. The V and J genes are TRBV18 and TRBJ2-5; D is ambiguous. The CDR3 spans 14 residues. Per germline, CDR1 KGHSH and CDR2 LQKENI. Trimming removed 2 bases at V and 7 bases at J, with 14 bases between. The CDR3 spells CASSPVSGSGTQYF. In DNA form, the CDR3 reads TGTGCCAGCTCACCAGTTAGTGGATCGGGGACCCAGTACTTC.

The sample holds many counts of this clonotype. The rearrangement uses TRBV2 and TRBJ2-1, with 9 bases fitting TRBD1. V gave up 6 bases and J gave up 0 bases; unmatched junction bases: 3. Per germline, CDR1 SNHLY and CDR2 FYNNEI. The CDR3 has 15 residues. The CDR3 DNA reads TGTGCCAGCAGCGGGACAGGGAGCTCCTACAATGAGCAGTTCTTC. It yields the protein CASSGTGSSYNEQFF.

The V and J genes are TRBV20-1 and TRBJ2-5; 10 positions match TRBD2. CDR3 length: 15 residues. CDR1 and CDR2 from the germline V gene are DFQATT and SNEGSKA (reference sequence). V shed 6 bases, J shed 5 bases, and the junction held 12 bases outside the gene matches. The CDR3 DNA reads TGCAGTGCCAGAAGAGCGGGGGGGCTGCGTGAGACCCAGTACTTC. Amino acids: CSARRAGGLRETQYF.

This clonotype was counted ten times or more. CDR3 nucleotide sequence: TGCAGTGCCCTTGACAGGCGGGGGGCCTACGAGCAGTACTTC. Its translation: CSALDRRGAYEQYF. The rearrangement uses TRBV20-1 and TRBJ2-7; 8 bases line up with TRBD2. Germline assignment: CDR1 DFQATT and CDR2 SNEGSKA (reference sequence). The V segment lost 6 bases and the J segment 2 bases; nucleotides outside the gene matches: 9. This CDR3 contains 14 residues.

In this sample, this clonotype turned up a few times. This chain connects TRBV6-5 to TRBJ2-2; no firm D call. The germline V and J ends were trimmed by 2 bases and 3 bases, with 13 bases remaining between them. Germline CDR1 reads MNHEY; CDR2 reads SVGAGI. This CDR3 is built from 16 residues. The CDR3 region is CASSYLERDDTGELFF. The CDR3 bases are TGTGCCAGCAGTTACCTGGAGCGTGACGACACCGGGGAGCTGTTTTTT.

This clonotype was counted many times. The rearrangement uses TRBV12-3 or TRBV12-4 and TRBJ2-5, with D possibly being TRBD2 (7 bases). V dropped 0 bases and J dropped 5 bases, with 16 bases sitting between them. CDR3 length: 16 amino acids. CDR3 region: CASSLALAGARETQYF. DNA of the CDR3: TGTGCCAGCAGTTTAGCGCTGGCGGGGGCCAGGGAGACCCAGTACTTC.

This clonotype appeared many times. This chain links TRBV4-2 with TRBJ1-3; D remains ambiguous. CDR1 is LGHNA, CDR2 YNFKEQ, per germline. V dropped 0 bases and J dropped 0 bases, with 12 bases sitting between them. The CDR3 is 17 residues long. The CDR3 region has the DNA TGTGCCAGCAGCCAAGATCTGGGAGGACGCTCTGGAAACACCATATATTTT. Its protein product is CASSQDLGGRSGNTIYF.

The rearrangement joins TRBV12-3 or TRBV12-4 to TRBJ2-1, with D uncertain. Trimming cost V 6 bases and J 8 bases, with 11 bases left between them. This CDR3 has 12 amino acids. The CDR3 region is CASRGLDDEQFF. CDR3 nucleotide sequence: TGTGCCAGCAGGGGGTTAGATGATGAGCAGTTCTTC.

The rearrangement joins TRBV6-1 to TRBJ2-7; possible D gene TRBD1, 6 bases. Per the germline V gene, CDR1 is MNHNS and CDR2 is SASEGT. This CDR3 comprises 15 residues. V was pared by 5 bases and J by 2 bases, with 16 bases between. The CDR3 is CASSPGTSLTYEQYF. In DNA form, the CDR3 reads TGTGCCAGCAGTCCTGGGACAAGCCTTACCTACGAGCAGTACTTC.

The gene calls are TRBV20-1 and TRBJ2-3; D gene uncertain. Germline CDR1 is DFQATT and CDR2 is SNEGSKA (reference sequence). V lost 0 bases and J 1 base, leaving 8 bases between the germline ends. The CDR3 extends over 14 amino acids. The CDR3 loop reads CSARDNTRTDTQYF. In DNA, the CDR3 is TGCAGTGCTAGAGACAACACCCGCACAGATACGCAGTATTTT.

Many counts were recorded for this clonotype. The V and J genes are TRBV20-1 and TRBJ2-5, with 7 nucleotides matching TRBD1. The CDR3 covers 15 residues. The V and J ends lost 2 bases and 2 bases, in that order; junction bases with no gene match: 8. From germline, CDR1 is DFQATT and CDR2 SNEGSKA (reference sequence). CDR3 residues: CSARRPRQGQETQYF. The CDR3 nucleotides read TGCAGTGCTAGACGTCCCAGACAGGGTCAAGAGACCCAGTACTTC.

The J gene is TRBJ2-1, the V gene TRBV20-1, with 10 bases identical to TRBD2. The CDR3 extends over 14 amino acids. Unmatched junction bases numbered 3, after V lost 5 bases and J lost 2 bases. Per germline, CDR1 DFQATT and CDR2 SNEGSKA (reference sequence). CDR3 residues: CSALGTSAYNEQFF. The CDR3 DNA sequence: TGCAGTGCTCTAGGGACTAGCGCCTACAATGAGCAGTTCTTC.

Ten or more counts support this clonotype. The V gene is TRBV20-1, the J gene TRBJ1-1; a possible D gene is TRBD1 (6 bases). Germline values: CDR1 DFQATT, CDR2 SNEGSKA (reference sequence). The length of the CDR3 is 13 residues. Deletions cut 3 bases from V and 1 base from J, with 9 bases between. The CDR3 sequence is CSAREGQNTEAFF. For the CDR3, the DNA is TGCAGTGCTAGGGAGGGACAGAACACTGAAGCTTTCTTT.

This clonotype was observed a handful of times. The V gene is TRBV12-3 or TRBV12-4, the J gene TRBJ2-7; D perhaps matches TRBD2 (6 bases). Trimming took 6 bases from V and 5 from J, leaving 8 bases between them. The CDR3 loop spans 11 amino acids. The CDR3 sequence: CASSGGNEQYF. The DNA for the CDR3 is TGTGCCAGCAGCGGGGGAAACGAGCAGTACTTC.

This clonotype was seen ten or more times. This chain joins TRBV3-1 and TRBJ2-5; 7 bases map to TRBD1. V trimming: 6 bases; J trimming: 2 bases; junction bases outside the gene matches: 6. Germline lookup yields CDR1 LGHDT and CDR2 YNNKEL (reference sequence). CDR3 length equals 14 residues. The CDR3 region has the DNA TGTGCCAGCAGTGAGGGACAGTTGCAAGAGACCCAGTACTTC. Translation gives CASSEGQLQETQYF.

A few counts support this clonotype. The chain combines TRBV6-5 with TRBJ2-7; weak D call: TRBD1 (5 bases). Trimming took 2 bases from V and 6 from J, leaving 20 bases between them. CDR3 length: 16 residues. Germline V gene sequence: CDR1 MNHEY, CDR2 SVGAGI. CDR3 sequence (DNA): TGTGCCAGCAGTTACGATTCCACCCCAGGGTTTGGCGAGCAGTACTTC. Amino acid sequence: CASSYDSTPGFGEQYF.